These 13 T cell receptor beta chains originate from one sample sequenced in a study of T cell responses to AZD1222 COVID-19 vaccine. Data came from immunoSEQ multiplex PCR; TCRdb stores just in-frame clones and leaves some out. The table lists fewer than 150,000 clones, less than 90% of them singletons. This material consisted of peripheral blood, taken on day 0 of AZD1222 vaccination. All receptors derive from an adult in good health.

J is TRBJ2-3 and V is TRBV6-4; TRBD2 agrees at 8 bases. The V gene's germline CDR1 is MRHNA and CDR2 SNTAGT. The CDR3 totals 16 residues. Trimming at V came to 4 bases and at J to 4 bases, leaving 10 bases not matched to a gene. CDR3 sequence: CASSAGGGLVADTQYF. CDR3 in DNA: TGTGCCAGCAGTGCTGGCGGGGGGTTGGTCGCAGATACGCAGTATTTT.

The chain is built from TRBV28 and TRBJ1-1; D is unclear. This CDR3 has 11 residues. V was trimmed by 4 bases and J by 9 bases, leaving 9 bases between them. Germline V gene sequence: CDR1 MDHEN, CDR2 SYDVKM. The CDR3 sequence is CASSSGLKAFF. DNA for the CDR3: TGTGCCAGCAGTTCCGGTCTCAAAGCTTTCTTT.

The J gene is TRBJ1-4, the V gene TRBV30; D may be TRBD1 (5 bases). In germline, CDR1 is GTSNPN, CDR2 SVGIG (reference sequence). There are 15 residues in the CDR3. V gave up 3 bases and J gave up 8 bases, with 19 bases separating them. The CDR3 is CAWSRIHGGGEKLFF. In DNA form, the CDR3 reads TGTGCCTGGAGCCGAATCCACGGGGGAGGCGAAAAACTGTTTTTT.

The CDR3 loop is CASSFRAEDTQYF. The CDR3 bases are TGCGCCAGCAGCTTCCGAGCGGAAGATACGCAGTATTTT. This chain connects TRBV5-1 to TRBJ2-3; D might be TRBD2 (5 bases). Trimming took 2 bases from V and 5 from J, leaving 9 bases between them. The CDR3 covers 13 residues. CDR1 is SGHRS and CDR2 is YFSETQ in the germline V gene.

The chain has TRBV18 and TRBJ2-7, with a tentative D call TRBD1 (6 bases). V lost 3 bases and J 0 bases, leaving 12 bases between the germline ends. There are 15 residues in the CDR3. Per germline, CDR1 KGHSH and CDR2 LQKENI. The CDR3 reads CASSPRTAFSYEQYF. The CDR3 region has the DNA TGTGCCAGCTCACCGAGGACAGCCTTCTCCTACGAGCAGTACTTC.

The V gene is TRBV13, the J gene TRBJ1-5, with 7 positions matching TRBD1. This CDR3 is built from 14 residues. Germline lookup yields CDR1 PRHDT and CDR2 FYEKMQ (reference sequence). The V gene end was trimmed by 3 bases and the J gene end by 1 base; junction bases not matched to a gene: 0. The CDR3 nucleotides read TGTGCCAGCAGCTTGACAGGGAGCAATCAGCCCCAGCATTTT. Translating gives CASSLTGSNQPQHF.

The rearrangement joins TRBV5-6 to TRBJ2-4; D gene unclear. The CDR3 has 17 residues. The V gene lost 3 bases and the J gene lost 1 base, with 17 bases spanning the gap. The V gene's germline CDR1 is SGHDT and CDR2 YYEEEE. CDR3 DNA: TGTGCCAGCAGCTCGACATTCCGGGCCGTTGCCAAAAACATTCAGTACTTC. It translates to CASSSTFRAVAKNIQYF.

About this clone: One junction end does not reproduce the germline sequence, and a read error may be involved. The chain combines TRBV7-3 with TRBJ2-3, with 9 bases that match TRBD2. Germline V gene data show CDR1 as SGHTA and CDR2 as FQGTGA. This CDR3 is built from 14 residues. Written as DNA, the CDR3 is TGTGCCAGCAGCTCCGGGACTAGCAGAGATACGCAGTATTTT. Encoded protein: CASSSGTSRDTQYF.

This chain uses TRBV5-4 with TRBJ2-5; TRBD2 matches 10 bases. In germline, CDR1 is SGHNT, CDR2 YYREEE (reference sequence). The V segment lost 0 bases and the J segment 5 bases; nucleotides outside the gene matches: 10. The CDR3 has 17 amino acids. In nucleotides, the CDR3 is TGTGCCAGCAGCTTGGCCTTGAGCGGGAGGGCCTATGAGACCCAGTACTTC. Translation gives CASSLALSGRAYETQYF. Based on the CDR3 plus reference TRBV5-4 and TRBJ2-5, the full variable domain is ETGVTQSPTHLIKTRGQQVTLRCSSQSGHNTVSWYQQALGQGPQFIFQYYREEENGRGNFPPRFSGLQFPNYSSELNVNALELDDSALYLCASSLALSGRAYETQYFGPGTRLLVL.

The chain recombines TRBV5-6 with TRBJ1-2; D might be TRBD1 (6 bases). The CDR3 totals 12 residues. Trimming pared 4 bases from V and 8 bases from J, leaving 12 bases between. The germline V gene has CDR1 SGHDT and CDR2 YYEEEE. This CDR3 reads CASSEQGGGYTF. CDR3 bases: TGTGCCAGCAGCGAACAGGGTGGGGGCTACACCTTC.

The V gene is TRBV7-9, the J gene TRBJ2-1; 8 bases align to TRBD2. The V and J ends lost 5 bases and 2 bases, in that order; junction bases with no gene match: 2. This CDR3 spans 14 amino acids. CDR1 and CDR2 (germline): SEHNR, FQNEAQ (reference sequence). CDR3 loop: CASSREGPYNEQFF. The CDR3 DNA sequence: TGTGCCAGCAGCCGGGAGGGCCCCTACAATGAGCAGTTCTTC.

The V and J genes are TRBV5-1 and TRBJ2-3, with 14 positions matching TRBD2. The trim removed 3 bases at V and 2 bases at J, leaving 2 bases unmatched. This CDR3 is 16 amino acids long. Germline-derived CDR1 and CDR2 are SGHRS and YFSETQ. CDR3 region: CASSSGLAGVTDTQYF. Written as DNA, the CDR3 is TGCGCCAGCAGCTCGGGACTAGCGGGGGTCACAGATACGCAGTATTTT.

The chain combines TRBV2 with TRBJ2-7, with a weak D call TRBD2 (7 bases). Trimming pared 4 bases from V and 4 bases from J, leaving 14 bases between. Looked up from germline, CDR1 is SNHLY and CDR2 is FYNNEI. The CDR3 totals 14 residues. The CDR3 region is CASSVGGLGYEQYF. CDR3 nucleotide sequence: TGTGCCAGCAGTGTGGGGGGGCTAGGATACGAGCAGTACTTC.